This T cell receptor (beta chain) was captured by sequencing in a study of tumor and adjacent non-tumor tissue in lung cancer. Looking at the study overall: There were 11 to 13 adenocarcinoma, a couple of squamous cell carcinoma and 1 small cell lung cancer cases. Study-wide results and caveats: Normal lung showed higher cumulative top 100 clone frequency than tumor.

RNA was extracted from bulk tissue without any cell sorting. More than 3 cm separated this lung sample from the edge of the tumor. Three rounds of nested PCR, following a modified ARM-PCR protocol, produced the TCRbeta library. MiXCR, run by TCRdb on the multiplex PCR reads, gives a single entry per CDR3 protein. The sample lists around 39,000 distinct CDR3 sequences; roughly 66% were seen once. This clonotype was seen ten or more times. Its target is not known. The sequence came from a man aged 45-60 years with non-small cell lung cancer. The sample was distant non-tumor lung tissue.

The CDR3 region is CASSGGVAAFF. The CDR3 DNA is TGTGCCAGCAGTGGGGGAGTAGCAGCTTTCTTT. The chain has TRBV12-3 or TRBV12-4 and TRBJ1-1; tentative D call: TRBD1 (5 bases). Trimming cost V 5 bases and J 10 bases, with 11 bases left between them. The CDR3 covers 11 residues.